The subject of this entry is one T cell receptor (beta chain). The same CDR3 also results from other DNA sequences found in this sample. In the authors' workflow: Amplified reference gene primers provided the basis for estimating nucleated cell counts. Measured with immunoSEQ multiplex PCR; TCRdb has only the in-frame clones, and not every one. The V and J calls and clone size come from that table; D and trimming were worked out from the DNA. Among 200,000 to 300,000 clones, approximately 81% were seen once, and the ten largest hold under 5.5%. The sample originates from a study of blood T cell repertoires in COVID-19. Trimming took 0 bases from V and 4 from J, leaving 10 bases between them. CDR3 length: 15 residues. Germline V gene data show CDR1 as LNHNV and CDR2 as YYDKDF (reference sequence).

This TCR came from a man aged 55 to 69 with acute or convalescent COVID-19. The V gene is TRBV15, the J gene TRBJ1-5; perhaps TRBD1 as D (5 bases). The sequenced sample was peripheral blood. The CDR3 nucleotides read TGTGCCACCAGCAGAGATACAGGAGAAAATCAGCCCCAGCATTTT. Protein product: CATSRDTGENQPQHF.